This T cell receptor (beta chain) was captured by sequencing in a study of siplizumab effects on memory and regulatory T cells. Overall study findings and caveats: Contribution to the alloresponse seemed major for naive T cells, which also seemed more diverse than memory cells. Mappable alloreactive CD4+ clones were on average around 74% Treg-derived with siplizumab, 26.9% in controls. Siplizumab significantly reduced alloreactive sequences traceable to unstimulated CD4+ memory cells.

The assay covered roughly 97,000 TCR templates per sample. TCRdb keeps only in-frame clones here, not all; method: immunoSEQ multiplex PCR. Among approximately 100,000 clones, 80% to 95% were seen once, and the ten largest hold 2.5% to 3%. Details on this clone: Its antigen is undetermined.

Deletions cut 5 bases from V and 0 bases from J, with 11 bases between. Germline CDR1 SGHTA, CDR2 FQGTGA. The CDR3 is made up of 16 amino acids. This chain joins TRBV7-3 and TRBJ2-6; D ambiguous. This TCR was recovered from a human donor in good health. Some clones in this sample may be carry-over from other donors' samples. The sequenced sample consisted of CD4+ T cells sorted from blood. CDR3: CASSPDATSGANVLTF. In DNA, the CDR3 is TGTGCCAGCAGCCCGGACGCTACCTCTGGGGCCAACGTCCTGACTTTC. Looking up the rest from reference TRBV7-3 and TRBJ2-6 gives the full variable domain: GAGVSQTPSNKVTEKGKYVELRCDPISGHTALYWYRQSLGQGPEFLIYFQGTGAADDSGLPNDRFFAVRPEGSVSTLKIQRTERGDSAVYLCASSPDATSGANVLTFGAGSRLTVL.